The T cell receptor (beta chain) described here comes from a study of CD8+ T cells in alopecia areata. Study-wide context: Patients in the study were on tofacitinib for 6 to 18 months, then off it for 6 months. Study outcomes and limitations: Administration of tofacitinib significantly diminished scalp clonality and expanded CD8+ clones within the top 100. Elevated clonality characterized lesional scalp relative to normal scalp, particularly in alopecia totalis/universalis.

The treatment here: oral pan-JAK inhibitor, 5-10 mg twice daily. After removal of 5 bases from V and 0 bases from J, the junction contained 5 bases not matched to a gene. Germline V CDR1 and CDR2: SGHTA, FQGNSA. CDR3 size: 15 residues. Details on this clone: Its antigen is currently unknown.

Reverse transcribed after extraction, RNA yielded cDNA as the sequencing template. The method was immunoSEQ multiplex PCR; TCRdb's version includes in-frame clones alone and lacks a portion of them. The table has about 300,000 clones, 55% to 75% seen once. The source was CD4+ T cells sorted from blood, collected at week 24, from a patient treated with tofacitinib. The chain is built from TRBV7-2 and TRBJ2-7; 9 nucleotides match TRBD1. This receptor was taken from a human donor with alopecia areata. The DNA for the CDR3 is TGTGCCAGCAGCGTCCGACAGGGGGTCTCCTACGAGCAGTACTTC. This gives the protein CASSVRQGVSYEQYF.